Following are 5 T cell receptor beta chains from one sample sequenced in a study of technical replicates of blood from a handful of donors. Produced via immunoSEQ multiplex PCR; TCRdb's table is partial and in-frame only. Of 85,000 to 100,000 clones in the sample, just under 95% were seen once. What was sequenced was T cells isolated from PBMCs. These receptor sequences come from a human donor in good health.

This clone came up a few times. The chain carries TRBV6-1 and TRBJ2-2, with a possible D match to TRBD2 (6 bases). This CDR3 has 13 amino acids. V dropped 8 bases and J dropped 6 bases, with 13 bases sitting between them. Germline CDR1 and CDR2: MNHNS and SASEGT. In DNA form, the CDR3 reads TGTGCCAGCGTTAACCTAGCGCCCGGGGAGCTGTTTTTT. This sequence encodes CASVNLAPGELFF.

This clone was picked up a small number of times. The gene calls are TRBV27 and TRBJ1-5; D ambiguous. In germline, CDR1 is MNHEY, CDR2 SMNVEV (reference sequence). Trimming shortened V by 2 bases and J by 2 bases, and 4 bases separated the two germline ends. The CDR3 runs to 13 residues. CDR3 bases: TGTGCCAGCAGTTTAGCGGGCAATCAGCCCCAGCATTTT. This gives the protein CASSLAGNQPQHF.

This chain uses TRBV6-5 with TRBJ2-1; 9 bases map to TRBD2. The CDR3 runs 16 residues. Germline V CDR1 and CDR2: MNHEY, SVGAGI. J was trimmed by 8 bases and V by 0 bases; bases with no gene match: 8. CDR3 bases: TGTGCCAGCAGTTACTCGTTTAGCGGGAGTCTCTATGAGCAGTTCTTC. It yields the protein CASSYSFSGSLYEQFF.

The V gene is TRBV29-1, the J gene TRBJ2-7; tentative D call: TRBD1 (5 bases). Trimming pared 0 bases from V and 5 bases from J, leaving 11 bases between. Germline CDR1 SQVTM, CDR2 ANQGSEA. This CDR3 is built from 13 residues. CDR3 sequence reads: CSVEDSGNNEQYF. For the CDR3, the DNA is TGCAGCGTTGAAGACTCAGGGAACAACGAGCAGTACTTC.

V is TRBV19 and J is TRBJ2-1, with D perhaps TRBD1 (5 bases). Germline V gene lookup returns CDR1 LNHDA and CDR2 SQIVND (reference sequence). V lost 5 bases and J lost 4, with 12 bases in between. This CDR3 region has 14 residues. The CDR3 sequence: CASSPRQLYNEQFF. The CDR3 DNA reads TGTGCCAGTAGTCCCAGACAGTTATACAATGAGCAGTTCTTC. Variable domain in full (rest from reference TRBV19 and TRBJ2-1): DGGITQSPKYLFRKEGQNVTLSCEQNLNHDAMYWYRQDPGQGLRLIYYSQIVNDFQKGDIAEGYSVSREKKESFPLTVTSAQKNPTAFYLCASSPRQLYNEQFFGPGTRLTVL.